These T cell receptor beta chains were read from a single sample in a study of blood T cell repertoires in COVID-19. Sequencing was performed with immunoSEQ multiplex PCR; in TCRdb, only in-frame clones are kept and a portion is missing. Altogether approximately 240,000 clones are present, more than 75% being singletons, with the ten largest covering about 3%. Sequences were obtained from peripheral blood. The receptors here all came from a woman between 25 and 40 years old who had recovered from COVID-19. The CDR3 runs from the conserved cysteine through the conserved F or W. The D gene is left open where the match is weak. Clone size appears in some rows only: once, few, many, or a class for an expanded clone.

once	.	TRBV5-6	TRBJ1-5	TGTGCCAGCAGCTTGGGGCATCAGCCCCAGCATTTT	CASSLGHQPQHF
.	.	TRBV7-2	TRBJ2-7	TGTGCCAGCAGCTTAGAGTCGACTGGCCCCAACGAGCAGTACTTC	CASSLESTGPNEQYF
.	TRBD1	TRBV6-2/TRBV6-3	TRBJ1-6	TGTGCCAGCAGTTACTTGACAGGGAGCGGATCACCCCTCCACTTT	CASSYLTGSGSPLHF
.	.	TRBV6-2/TRBV6-3	TRBJ2-7	TGTGCCAGCAGCCTCACCCCAGCCTACGAGCAGTACTTC	CASSLTPAYEQYF
.	.	TRBV19	TRBJ1-1	TGTGCCAGTAGTGTCGGGGGGGGGCAGGGCACTGAAGCTTTCTTT	CASSVGGGQGTEAFF
.	TRBD1	TRBV2	TRBJ1-6	TGTGCCAGCAGTCGACAGGGTTCGGAGAATTCACCCCTCCACTTT	CASSRQGSENSPLHF
.	TRBD2	TRBV7-6	TRBJ2-1	TGTGCCAGCAGCTTAGAAAGCGGGGGGGGTACGGATGAGCAGTTCTTC	CASSLESGGGTDEQFF
.	.	TRBV1	TRBJ2-3	TGCACCAGCAGCCAAGCGGGGAGCACAGATACGCAGTATTTT	CTSSQAGSTDTQYF
once	.	TRBV5-5	TRBJ2-7	TGTGCCAGCAGCCGAAGATTTACAGGTTTGGACGAGCAGTACTTC	CASSRRFTGLDEQYF
.	TRBD2	TRBV2	TRBJ2-1	TGTGCCAGCAGTCAAAGCCGAACAGCGGGGGGGACCGGCTCCTACAATGAGCAGTTCTTC	CASSQSRTAGGTGSYNEQFF
.	TRBD1	TRBV6-2/TRBV6-3	TRBJ1-2	TGTGCCAGCAGCTCACAGGGGGGCTATGGCTACACCTTC	CASSSQGGYGYTF
.	TRBD1	TRBV3-1/TRBV3-2	TRBJ2-5	TGTGCCAGCAGGAGACAGGGGACGGGAGAGACCCAGTACTTC	CASRRQGTGETQYF
.	TRBD1	TRBV5-6	TRBJ1-1	TGTGCCAGCAGCTCAGGGGGGACTGAAGCTTTCTTT	CASSSGGTEAFF
.	TRBD1	TRBV27	TRBJ2-7	TGTGCCAGCAGCACCCGACAGGGGGTTAACGAGCAGTACTTC	CASSTRQGVNEQYF
once	TRBD2	TRBV18	TRBJ2-5	TGTGTCAGCTCACCACCTCGGGGGGGAGAGGAGACCCAGTACTTC	CVSSPPRGGEETQYF
.	TRBD1	TRBV5-1	TRBJ2-5	TGCGCCAGCAGCTCGGCCGGGATCGGGACAGGGGGCCAAGAGACCCAGTACTTC	CASSSAGIGTGGQETQYF
.	.	TRBV29-1	TRBJ1-1	TGCAGCGTTGCTAGCCCGGGGACTGAAGCTTTCTTT	CSVASPGTEAFF
.	.	TRBV6-4	TRBJ2-7	TGTGCCAGCAGTGATCACTACGAGCAGTACTTC	CASSDHYEQYF
.	.	TRBV19	TRBJ2-5	TGTGCCAGTAGCCAACCGGGTCCCCTGGGAGAGACCCAGTACTTC	CASSQPGPLGETQYF
.	.	TRBV11-2	TRBJ1-6	TGTGCCAGCAGCACCTACCCGAGGGGACAATATAATTCACCCCTCCACTTT	CASSTYPRGQYNSPLHF
.	TRBD1	TRBV15	TRBJ1-4	TGTGCCACCAGCAGGCCCTGGGGACAGGGGATGAGGGATGAAAAACTGTTTTTT	CATSRPWGQGMRDEKLFF
.	TRBD1	TRBV10-3	TRBJ2-2	TGTGCCATCTCGGGGGGACAGGGAGGGCACACCGGGGAGCTGTTTTTT	CAISGGQGGHTGELFF
.	.	TRBV18	TRBJ1-3	TGTGCCAGCTCATCCAGGGGTAATGGAAACACCATATATTTT	CASSSRGNGNTIYF
once	TRBD1	TRBV4-3	TRBJ2-1	TGCGCCAGCAGCCAATACAGGGGACCACCCTACAATGAGCAGTTCTTC	CASSQYRGPPYNEQFF
.	.	TRBV7-9	TRBJ2-2	TGTGCCAGCAGTATGAGGGGGATGGGAGCGACCGGGGAGCTGTTTTTT	CASSMRGMGATGELFF
.	TRBD1	TRBV18	TRBJ1-1	TGTGCCAGCTCACCACTAGGGACAGACATACTTGAAGCTTTCTTT	CASSPLGTDILEAFF
.	.	TRBV14	TRBJ2-1	TGTGCCAGCAGCCAAAGAGGAATCCTTAGCTCCTACAATGAGCAGTTCTTC	CASSQRGILSSYNEQFF
.	TRBD1	TRBV7-9	TRBJ1-1	TGTGCCAGCAGCGACAGCCTCGACAGGGGGCTGAACACTGAAGCTTTCTTT	CASSDSLDRGLNTEAFF
.	TRBD1	TRBV18	TRBJ1-1	TGTGCCAGCTCACCACCCCAACAGGGGGCTGGAGCTTTCTTT	CASSPPQQGAGAFF
.	TRBD1	TRBV3-1/TRBV3-2	TRBJ1-1	TGTGCCAGCAGCCACCTGACAGGGGCGAACACTGAAGCTTTCTTT	CASSHLTGANTEAFF
.	.	TRBV19	TRBJ1-2	TGTGCCAGTAGTAAACTAGCGGAGACAGGTGGGCGCTACACCTTC	CASSKLAETGGRYTF
.	.	TRBV29-1	TRBJ1-5	TGCAGCGTTAAAGACAGTAATAGCAATCAGCCCCAGCATTTT	CSVKDSNSNQPQHF
.	TRBD2	TRBV11-3	TRBJ2-7	TGTGCCAGCAGCCCGGCGGGGGAAGCCGAGCAGTACTTC	CASSPAGEAEQYF
.	TRBD2	TRBV27	TRBJ2-3	TGTGCCAGCAACGGACTAGCGGGGGGGCGTGTGCAAGATACGCAGTATTTT	CASNGLAGGRVQDTQYF
.	.	TRBV9	TRBJ1-4	TGTGCCAGCAGCGTACTAGGGGCGACCGATCCGGGGGAACTGTTTTTT	CASSVLGATDPGELFF
.	.	TRBV6-1	TRBJ1-6	TGTGCCAGCAGTGACAGCGGCTCCTATAATTCACCCCTCCACTTT	CASSDSGSYNSPLHF
.	TRBD2	TRBV3-1/TRBV3-2	TRBJ2-5	TGTGCCAGCAGCCTAGTCGGGACTAGACGAGAGACCCAGTACTTC	CASSLVGTRRETQYF
.	.	TRBV27	TRBJ2-5	TGTGCCAGCAGCCAGGGCCGAGTAGAGACCCAGTACTTC	CASSQGRVETQYF
.	TRBD1	TRBV24-1	TRBJ2-1	TGTGCCACCAATAAAACAGGGGGCCACAATGAGCAGTTCTTC	CATNKTGGHNEQFF
.	TRBD1	TRBV10-3	TRBJ1-3	TGTGCCATTCCGGGACAGGGGGGAAACACCATATATTTT	CAIPGQGGNTIYF
.	.	TRBV29-1	TRBJ1-1	TGCAGCGTTGTCTTATTCGACCGCAGGGGTTTCACTGAAGCTTTCTTT	CSVVLFDRRGFTEAFF
.	TRBD1	TRBV6-2/TRBV6-3	TRBJ1-2	TGTGCCAGCAGTACCCGATCGGACAGGGGGGCCTATGGCTACACCTTC	CASSTRSDRGAYGYTF
.	.	TRBV6-6	TRBJ2-5	TGTGCCAGCAGTACCTTAGGGGGAAACCAAGAGACCCAGTACTTC	CASSTLGGNQETQYF
.	.	TRBV2	TRBJ2-7	TGTGCCAGCAACCTCGCGAAGGAGGGTTGGCCCCCGAACTACGAGCAGTACTTC	CASNLAKEGWPPNYEQYF
.	.	TRBV19	TRBJ1-1	TGTGCCAGTGGTCCTGAGTTGAACACTGAAGCTTTCTTT	CASGPELNTEAFF